This TCR beta chain was recorded in a study of T cell repertoires in cytomegalovirus infection. Across the study: CMV infection plus the matching HLA type was flagged by public TCR beta signatures.

MiXCR, run by TCRdb on the reads, gives a single entry per CDR3 protein. The sample lists hundreds of thousands of distinct CDR3 sequences; roughly 30% were seen once. On this clonotype: What it recognizes is unknown.

Sequenced here: cultured CD8+ T cells from PBMCs, sampled from culture after CMV antigen stimulation. The clonotype originates from a human donor in good health (CMV status not recorded). Some clones in this sample may be carry-over from other donors' samples.

The CDR3 spells CASSAGTYNLNQPQHF. In DNA, the CDR3 is TGTGCCAGCAGCGCAGGGACATACAACCTCAATCAGCCCCAGCATTTT. This chain uses TRBV9 with TRBJ1-5, with D possibly being TRBD1 (6 bases). The CDR3 is 16 amino acids. The germline gives CDR1 SGDLS, CDR2 YYNGEE. V lost 3 bases and J 3 bases, leaving 16 bases between the germline ends.